These 18 T cell receptor beta chains share one sample of origin, sequenced in a study of T cell responses to AZD1222 COVID-19 vaccine. The method was immunoSEQ multiplex PCR; TCRdb's version includes in-frame clones alone and lacks a portion of them. The sample holds 150,000 to 200,000 clones, around 90% seen once. The specimen comprised peripheral blood, sampled on day 0 of AZD1222 vaccination. The receptors shown here come from an adult in good health.

The rearrangement uses TRBV6-5 and TRBJ1-1; 9 nucleotides agree with TRBD1. J gave up 3 bases and V 6 bases, and 8 bases lay outside the gene matches. Looked up from germline, CDR1 is MNHEY and CDR2 is SVGAGI. The CDR3 runs to 15 residues. CDR3: CASRRTGEGDTEAFF. In DNA, the CDR3 is TGTGCCAGCAGAAGGACAGGGGAGGGGGACACTGAAGCTTTCTTT.

V is TRBV30 and J is TRBJ1-3; D is ambiguous. Germline V gene lookup returns CDR1 GTSNPN and CDR2 SVGIG (reference sequence). The V end lost 2 bases, the J end lost 2 bases, and 22 bases lay between the germline ends. CDR3 length: 18 residues. For the CDR3, the DNA is TGTGCCTGGAGTCCTACCCGATGGTACAGCGCCACTGGAAACACCATATATTTT. Its translation is CAWSPTRWYSATGNTIYF.

The genes are TRBV7-2 and TRBJ2-1; D tentatively reads TRBD1 or TRBD2 (5 bases each). This CDR3 region has 15 residues. Germline V gene data show CDR1 as SGHTA and CDR2 as FQGNSA. The V and J ends lost 3 bases and 8 bases respectively, with 17 bases between them. The CDR3 sequence is CASSFPGTTFDEQFF. CDR3 in DNA: TGTGCCAGCAGCTTTCCCGGGACCACTTTCGATGAGCAGTTCTTC.

The chain recombines TRBV23-1 with TRBJ1-2, with 9 bases lining up with TRBD1. TRBV23-1 is an ORF; its function is uncertain. The V and J ends lost 4 bases and 4 bases, in that order; junction bases with no gene match: 7. The CDR3 has 15 amino acids. Here the CDR3 reads CASSRTRDRVYGYTF. CDR3 DNA sequence: TGCGCCAGCAGTCGGACCCGGGACAGGGTCTATGGCTACACCTTC.

The rearrangement joins TRBV4-1 to TRBJ1-2, with TRBD1 identical over 7 bases. Germline V lookup: CDR1 MGHRA, CDR2 YSYEKL. The CDR3 spans 16 residues. The junction had 12 bases not matched to a gene; V was cut back by 4 bases and J by 4 bases. The CDR3 DNA reads as TGCGCCAGCAGCCCTAGACAGGGTCCTAAACCCTATGGCTACACCTTC. It encodes CASSPRQGPKPYGYTF.

The V gene is TRBV7-8, the J gene TRBJ1-5, with D perhaps matching TRBD1 (5 bases). CDR3 length equals 15 residues. In germline, CDR1 is SGHVS, CDR2 FQNEAQ. V lost 1 base and J 5 bases, leaving 12 bases between the germline ends. The CDR3 DNA reads as TGTGCCAGCAGCTTAGGATCCCGGGGGGATCAGCCCCAGCATTTT. Its translation: CASSLGSRGDQPQHF.

The chain combines TRBV24-1 with TRBJ2-2; D may be TRBD1 (5 bases). V lost 4 bases to trimming and J lost 1 base, with 18 bases between them. This CDR3 spans 18 amino acids. From germline, CDR1 is KGHDR and CDR2 SFDVKD. The CDR3 sequence: CATSEPTTGLLNTGELFF. In DNA form, the CDR3 reads TGTGCCACCAGTGAACCGACCACAGGCCTCTTGAACACCGGGGAGCTGTTTTTT.

This clone was seen only a few times. The CDR3 region is CASSYGFDSSSYEQYF. The CDR3 DNA reads TGTGCCAGCAGTTACGGGTTCGACAGCAGCTCCTACGAGCAGTACTTC. The V and J genes are TRBV6-5 and TRBJ2-7; possibly TRBD1 for D (5 bases). CDR3 size: 16 residues. The V gene lost 2 bases and the J gene lost 0 bases, with 14 bases spanning the gap. The germline gives CDR1 MNHEY, CDR2 SVGAGI.

The sample holds many counts of this clone. J is TRBJ2-6 and V is TRBV6-4; unclear D gene. The V gene lost 2 bases and the J gene lost 0 bases, with 2 bases spanning the gap. The CDR3 length is 14 residues. Germline CDR1 is MRHNA and CDR2 is SNTAGT. Written as DNA, the CDR3 is TGTGCCAGCAGTGACAACTCTGGGGCCAACGTCCTGACTTTC. It specifies CASSDNSGANVLTF.

The CDR3 DNA is TGTGCCAGCAGTTCGCCCGCGTTACAGGGTCCTAGCACAGATACGCAGTATTTT. The encoded protein is CASSSPALQGPSTDTQYF. The rearrangement links TRBV28 to TRBJ2-3, with D possibly TRBD1 on 6 matching bases. V was shortened by 4 bases and J by 0 bases, with 20 bases between the two germline ends. This CDR3 region has 18 residues. Germline V CDR1 and CDR2: MDHEN, SYDVKM.

The chain has TRBV15 and TRBJ2-3, with 9 bases fitting TRBD2. CDR1 and CDR2 (germline): LNHNV, YYDKDF (reference sequence). CDR3 length equals 16 residues. Germline trimming cut 1 base from V and 2 bases from J; bases unmatched to any gene: 4. CDR3 sequence: CATSRVSGRYTDTQYF. CDR3 bases: TGTGCCACCAGCAGAGTCAGCGGGAGGTACACAGATACGCAGTATTTT.

The rearrangement uses TRBV6-5 and TRBJ1-1; D is unclear. Germline CDR1 MNHEY, CDR2 SVGAGI. This CDR3 region has 13 residues. With 9 bases removed from V and 1 base from J, the gap between germline ends came to 12 bases. The CDR3 bases are TGTGCCAGTGCCCTACGGGGGAACACTGAAGCTTTCTTT. Translation: CASALRGNTEAFF.

The chain links TRBV28 to TRBJ2-7; 9 nucleotides line up with TRBD1. CDR3 length: 14 residues. V gave up 6 bases and J gave up 7 bases; unmatched junction bases: 10. Germline lookup yields CDR1 MDHEN and CDR2 SYDVKM. The CDR3 loop is CASRPGQGTLEQYF. In DNA, the CDR3 is TGTGCCAGCAGACCGGGACAGGGCACCCTGGAGCAGTACTTC.

The rearrangement uses TRBV3-1 (or the pseudogene TRBV3-2) and TRBJ1-1, with D maybe TRBD1 (6 bases). Germline assignment: CDR1 LGHDT and CDR2 YNNKEL (reference sequence). This CDR3 has 14 residues. V was pared by 5 bases and J by 10 bases, with 20 bases between. In DNA, the CDR3 is TGTGCCAGCAGCGTCCAAAGGGGGGGCGGGGGAGCTTTCTTT. Residues: CASSVQRGGGGAFF.

The V call is TRBV5-1, the J call TRBJ2-2, with D perhaps matching TRBD1 (6 bases). V shed 0 bases and J shed 10 bases, with 7 bases lying between them. Germline CDR1 is SGHRS and CDR2 is YFSETQ. CDR3 size: 12 residues. The CDR3 DNA is TGCGCCAGCAGCTTGGGACAGGAGGAGCTGTTTTTT. Its protein is CASSLGQEELFF.

This chain links TRBV7-2 with TRBJ1-2, with D maybe TRBD1 (6 bases). The V and J ends lost 6 bases and 2 bases respectively, with 22 bases between them. The CDR3 loop spans 17 amino acids. CDR1 and CDR2 (germline): SGHTA, FQGNSA. Here the CDR3 DNA reads TGTGCCAGCAGGGGAATGGACGGAAGGGGGGCCAACTATGGCTACACCTTC. This sequence encodes CASRGMDGRGANYGYTF. The variable domain in full, with the rest retrieved from reference TRBV7-2 and TRBJ1-2, is GAGVSQSPSNKVTEKGKDVELRCDPISGHTALYWYRQSLGQGLEFLIYFQGNSAPDKSGLPSDRFSAERTGGSVSTLTIQRTQQEDSAVYLCASRGMDGRGANYGYTFGSGTRLTVV.

The V gene is TRBV5-1, the J gene TRBJ2-7, with a possible D match to TRBD1 (5 bases). Per the germline V gene, CDR1 is SGHRS and CDR2 is YFSETQ. The CDR3 loop spans 14 amino acids. Trimming took off 2 bases at V and 5 bases at J, with 14 bases between the two ends. CDR3 nucleotides: TGCGCCAGCAGCTTTTTGTCAGGGTTCAACGAGCAGTACTTC. Its protein is CASSFLSGFNEQYF.

This clone was detected once. The V call is TRBV24-1, the J call TRBJ2-2; the D gene is possibly TRBD1 (6 bases). This CDR3 is 16 amino acids long. Trimming took 1 base from V and 5 from J, leaving 13 bases between them. Germline CDR1 is KGHDR and CDR2 is SFDVKD. The CDR3 region has the DNA TGTGCCACCAGTGATTTAGCCAGGGGAAGAACCGGGGAGCTGTTTTTT. Its protein product is CATSDLARGRTGELFF.